The rows below give T cell receptor beta chains drawn from one sample of a study of OX40 agonist ivuxolimab in advanced cancers. Generated by immunoSEQ multiplex PCR, the TCRdb table keeps only in-frame clones and is missing some. The sample lists over 95,000 clones, about 96% seen once, with about 2% in the top ten. This specimen consisted of CD4+ or CD8+ T cells sorted from blood, obtained in a trial of the OX40 agonist ivuxolimab. These receptors were collected from an adult with an advanced solid tumor such as melanoma, head and neck, liver or kidney cancer. The CDR3 runs from the conserved cysteine through the conserved F or W. The D gene is left open where the match is weak. Only part of the rows carry a size: once, few, many, or a class if the clone is expanded.

TGTGCCAGCAGTTTATTACTTCCGGGGACCCCTTACAATGAGCAGTTCTTC,CASSLLLPGTPYNEQFF,TRBJ2-1,TRBV27,.,.,17
TGTGCCAGCAGCTTATGCGGCAGGTCCGACTATAGCAATCAGCCCCAGCATTTT,CASSLCGRSDYSNQPQHF,TRBJ1-5,TRBV11-3,once,.,18
TGTGCCAGCAGCTTCGGGACAGGGTACTATGGCTACACCTTC,CASSFGTGYYGYTF,TRBJ1-2,TRBV7-9,.,TRBD1,14
TGTGCCAGTACAAGTAGCGGCCTCCGTACAGATACGCAGTATTTT,CASTSSGLRTDTQYF,TRBJ2-3,TRBV19,.,.,15
TGTGCCAGTAGTATAGGCCAGGTCCTTGGCTACACCTTC,CASSIGQVLGYTF,TRBJ1-2,TRBV19,.,.,13
TGTGCCAGCAGTTTGAGTTCGGGTTTCAATGAGCAGTTCTTC,CASSLSSGFNEQFF,TRBJ2-1,TRBV27,.,.,14
TGTGCCAGCAGCCTAACCGGGGAGCTGTTTTTT,CASSLTGELFF,TRBJ2-2,TRBV7-8,.,.,11
TGTGCCAGCAGTGTTTCAGGACTAGCGGGAGTCAATGAGCAGTTCTTC,CASSVSGLAGVNEQFF,TRBJ2-1,TRBV9,.,TRBD2,16
TGTGCCAGCAGTTTATTTACGACGAATGAGCAGTTCTTC,CASSLFTTNEQFF,TRBJ2-1,TRBV28,.,.,13
TGTGCCAGCTCACCCGCGGGGGAGCGGGAGACCCAGTACTTC,CASSPAGERETQYF,TRBJ2-5,TRBV18,once,TRBD2,14
TGCGCCAGCAGCCAAGATCTGGGCAGGGGTTGGAATAATGAGCAGTTCTTC,CASSQDLGRGWNNEQFF,TRBJ2-1,TRBV4-1,.,.,17
TGTGCCAGTACCCTGGGGCTAGCGACCTACAATGAGCAGTTCTTC,CASTLGLATYNEQFF,TRBJ2-1,TRBV19,.,.,15
TGCAGCGTTGAACTAGCGGGGAGATTCAATGAGCAGTTCTTC,CSVELAGRFNEQFF,TRBJ2-1,TRBV29-1,.,TRBD2,14
TGTGCCAGCAGCGTGGACTACGAGCAGTACTTC,CASSVDYEQYF,TRBJ2-7,TRBV5-6,.,.,11
TGTGCCAGCAGCTTAAGGGGGACCGGGGAGCTGTTTTTT,CASSLRGTGELFF,TRBJ2-2,TRBV11-3,few,.,13
TGTGCCAGCAGGGGCCAGGGAGTAATTGACAATGAGCAGTTCTTC,CASRGQGVIDNEQFF,TRBJ2-1,TRBV6-5,.,.,15
TGTGCCAGCACCCGGACAGGGACCTACGAGCAGTACTTC,CASTRTGTYEQYF,TRBJ2-7,TRBV7-9,few,TRBD1,13
TGTGCCAGTAGTATAAGGGCCCCCCAAGAGACCCAGTACTTC,CASSIRAPQETQYF,TRBJ2-5,TRBV19,.,.,14
TGTGCCATCAGTGAGGATGGGACTAGCGGGAGTAGGTACGAGCAGTACTTC,CAISEDGTSGSRYEQYF,TRBJ2-7,TRBV10-3,.,TRBD2,17
TGTGCCAGCAGCTTAGGGACATACTCCTACGAGCAGTACTTC,CASSLGTYSYEQYF,TRBJ2-7,TRBV7-8,.,.,14
TGCAGCGTTGGAACCTACGAGCAGTACTTC,CSVGTYEQYF,TRBJ2-7,TRBV29-1,.,.,10
TGTGCCAGCAGTTTACGGGGTTGGGAGGCGGCACCCCTCCACTTT,CASSLRGWEAAPLHF,TRBJ1-6,TRBV27,.,.,15
TGTGCCAGCAGCTTCGGGACAGGGTCTGGGAGCGGGGAGCTGTTTTTT,CASSFGTGSGSGELFF,TRBJ2-2,TRBV9,once,TRBD1,16
TGTGCCAGCAGTATAGGACTAGCGGCCAGGGGAGAGCAGTACTTC,CASSIGLAARGEQYF,TRBJ2-7,TRBV28,once,TRBD2,15
TGTGCCAGCAGCTCAGTAACGGGAGATTACGAGCAGTACTTC,CASSSVTGDYEQYF,TRBJ2-7,TRBV7-6,.,.,14
TGCGCCAGCAGCCACTGGGGGAGGGGGTCCTACAATGAGCAGTTCTTC,CASSHWGRGSYNEQFF,TRBJ2-1,TRBV4-3,once,.,16
TGCGCCAGCAGCCAAGAGGCTAGTAACACCGGGGAGCTGTTTTTT,CASSQEASNTGELFF,TRBJ2-2,TRBV4-3,.,.,15
TGCGCCAGCAGCCAAGATGAGCTAGCACTTAACTATGGCTACACCTTC,CASSQDELALNYGYTF,TRBJ1-2,TRBV4-1,.,.,16
TGTGCCAGCAGCACTGGACTTGAGGCCTACGAGCAGTACTTC,CASSTGLEAYEQYF,TRBJ2-7,TRBV5-4,.,.,14
TGCGCCAGCAGCCAAACCGGGGCCGAGCAGTACTTC,CASSQTGAEQYF,TRBJ2-7,TRBV4-1,.,.,12
TGTGCCAGCAGCTTAGCCCCCGCGAACACCGGGGAGCTGTTTTTT,CASSLAPANTGELFF,TRBJ2-2,TRBV7-2,.,.,15
TGTGCCACCAGCAGAGTCCCGACAGGGGTCGGGGGAGAGACCCAGTACTTC,CATSRVPTGVGGETQYF,TRBJ2-5,TRBV15,.,TRBD1,17
TGTGCCAGCAGTGTTTGGACAGGCGAAAATCAGCCCCAGCATTTT,CASSVWTGENQPQHF,TRBJ1-5,TRBV2,.,TRBD1,15
TGTGCCTGGAGTTTCCCAGGGGGCGGTCAGCCCCAGCATTTT,CAWSFPGGGQPQHF,TRBJ1-5,TRBV30,once,TRBD1,14
TGTGCCAGCAGCGCGCCCCTCGAGGGGGCCATGGGTGAGCAGTTCTTC,CASSAPLEGAMGEQFF,TRBJ2-1,TRBV9,.,TRBD1,16
TGCGCCAGCAGCCAAGATCTGCAGGGTCAAGGCTCACCCCTCCACTTT,CASSQDLQGQGSPLHF,TRBJ1-6,TRBV4-1,.,.,16
TGTGCCATCAGTTCCTTAGGGGAGCCCCAGCATTTT,CAISSLGEPQHF,TRBJ1-5,TRBV10-3,.,.,12
TGTGCCAGCAGCCAGCTTTTGGACCTCGGGGACACTGAAGCTTTCTTT,CASSQLLDLGDTEAFF,TRBJ1-1,TRBV7-9,.,.,16
TGCGCCAGCAGCCCTCTGGAGGGGGCGGCCGCAGATACGCAGTATTTT,CASSPLEGAAADTQYF,TRBJ2-3,TRBV4-1,.,.,16
TGTGCCAGCAGCGTAGGGACCGGGACACCCACCGAGCAGTACTTC,CASSVGTGTPTEQYF,TRBJ2-7,TRBV9,.,.,15
TGTGCCAGCAGCGACAGGAACATGAACACTGAAGCTTTCTTT,CASSDRNMNTEAFF,TRBJ1-1,TRBV28,.,.,14
TGTGCCAGCAGCAACCAGGGGCTCTCCTACGAGCAGTACTTC,CASSNQGLSYEQYF,TRBJ2-7,TRBV4-2,.,.,14
TGTGCCAGCTCACCAAAGGCGGCAGGGAGCACACAGGGCTACACCTTC,CASSPKAAGSTQGYTF,TRBJ1-2,TRBV18,.,.,16
TGTGCCAGCAGCTCCCAACTCGGGACTAGCGGGATTTTGACAGATACGCAGTATTTT,CASSSQLGTSGILTDTQYF,TRBJ2-3,TRBV7-2,.,TRBD2,19
TGTGCCAGCAGTGAAGGCGGGCAGGGGGCCTTTGAGCAGTACTTC,CASSEGGQGAFEQYF,TRBJ2-7,TRBV6-1,.,TRBD1,15
TGTGCCAGCAGTGACCTGGCCAACGTCCTGACTTTC,CASSDLANVLTF,TRBJ2-6,TRBV6-4,once,.,12
TGTGCCAGCAGTTCCGGACAGGGGGGGAGGTACGAGCAGTACTTC,CASSSGQGGRYEQYF,TRBJ2-7,TRBV27,.,TRBD1,15
TGTGCCAGCAGCTCATCAGGGGGCGCGGGAAACACCATATATTTT,CASSSSGGAGNTIYF,TRBJ1-3,TRBV6-6,.,TRBD1,15
TGCGCCAGCAGTGAGGGCCGGTTGAACACTGAAGCTTTCTTT,CASSEGRLNTEAFF,TRBJ1-1,TRBV10-1,.,.,14
TGTGCCAGCAGCCCCCTTCTAGCAAGCACAGATACGCAGTATTTT,CASSPLLASTDTQYF,TRBJ2-3,TRBV7-6,.,.,15
TGTGCCAGCAGCTTAGTTACGTCTGGAAACACCATATATTTT,CASSLVTSGNTIYF,TRBJ1-3,TRBV7-9,.,.,14
TGTGCCTCCTGGACAGGGGCCGGCACTGAAGCTTTCTTT,CASWTGAGTEAFF,TRBJ1-1,TRBV30,.,TRBD1,13
TGTGCCAGCAGCATCAGGGGGTTTAGGGACAATGAGCAGTTCTTC,CASSIRGFRDNEQFF,TRBJ2-1,TRBV28,.,TRBD1,15
TGTGCCAGCAGACAGACCGGGCCCTACGAGCAGTACTTC,CASRQTGPYEQYF,TRBJ2-7,TRBV2,.,.,13
TGTGCCAGCAGCCCATCGGGACTAGCGGGAGCGAATGAGCAGTTCTTC,CASSPSGLAGANEQFF,TRBJ2-1,TRBV7-9,.,TRBD2,16
TGCGCCAGCAGTGAGTCAGGGGACGAGCAGTACTTC,CASSESGDEQYF,TRBJ2-7,TRBV10-2,.,.,12
TGTGCCAGCAGCTTGGCTGCAAGGGGCCCCAACTTC,CASSLAARGPNF,TRBJ1-2,TRBV7-9,.,.,12